The 6 T cell receptor beta chains listed next were all sequenced from one sample in a study of T-cell reconstitution after alpha-beta-depleted transplantation in children. Unique molecular identifiers were incorporated when the TCRbeta library was constructed. TCRdb reprocessed the PCR reads with MiXCR, giving one entry per CDR3 protein. The table lists fewer than 250,000 distinct CDR3 sequences, approximately 15% of them singletons. The material was PBMCs, mostly from graft donor cells, obtained 360 days after TCRalphabeta/CD19-depleted stem cell transplant. The receptors shown here come from a male patient between 2 and 15 years old who had a stem cell transplant for acute lymphoblastic leukemia, so the T cells may come from the graft donor.

This clonotype was seen a handful of times. The chain's CDR3 is CASSFSLPSGGDTQYF. The DNA of the CDR3 is TGTGCCAGCAGCTTCAGCCTGCCTAGCGGGGGAGATACGCAGTATTTT. This sequence joins TRBV5-5 and TRBJ2-3, with 10 bases that match TRBD2. J gave up 5 bases and V 2 bases, and 8 bases lay outside the gene matches. CDR3 length equals 16 residues. Germline V gene sequence: CDR1 SGHKS, CDR2 YYEKEE (reference sequence).

J is TRBJ2-2 and V is TRBV12-3 or TRBV12-4; TRBD1 matches 8 bases. The junction had 10 bases not matched to a gene; V was cut back by 6 bases and J by 10 bases. CDR3 size: 14 residues. The CDR3 protein is CASSRGQAALELFF. The CDR3 DNA reads as TGTGCCAGCAGCCGGGGACAGGCTGCCCTGGAGCTGTTTTTT.

V and J are TRBV20-1 and TRBJ2-2; 9 bases agree with TRBD2. The germline gives CDR1 DFQATT, CDR2 SNEGSKA (reference sequence). J was trimmed by 5 bases and V by 1 base; bases with no gene match: 2. The CDR3 is 14 amino acids. The CDR3: CSARVTSGTGELFF. The CDR3 DNA sequence: TGCAGTGCTAGAGTCACTAGCGGGACCGGGGAGCTGTTTTTT.

This clonotype was counted only a few times. The CDR3: CATSDPRGNYEQYF. CDR3 bases: TGTGCCACCAGTGACCCCAGGGGGAACTACGAGCAGTACTTC. The chain has TRBV24-1 and TRBJ2-7; TRBD1 aligns across 7 bases. V was pared by 4 bases and J by 3 bases, with 5 bases of the junction left unmatched. This CDR3 is built from 14 residues. In germline, CDR1 is KGHDR, CDR2 SFDVKD.

This clonotype was counted only a few times. V gene TRBV6-5 combines with J gene TRBJ1-2, with unresolved D. The germline CDR1 and CDR2 sequences are MNHEY and SVGAGI. CDR3 size: 14 residues. V dropped 2 bases and J dropped 4 bases, with 11 bases sitting between them. The CDR3 DNA sequence: TGTGCCAGCAGTTACAGGGAATCGGGCTATGGCTACACCTTC. This encodes CASSYRESGYGYTF.

This clonotype turned up a few times. The chain is built from TRBV7-9 and TRBJ2-5; D is undetermined. With 1 base removed from V and 4 bases from J, the gap between germline ends came to 13 bases. The CDR3 has 15 amino acids. Germline V gene sequence: CDR1 SEHNR, CDR2 FQNEAQ (reference sequence). The CDR3 nucleotides read TGTGCCAGCAGCTTAGGGGTGACCGAGCGAGAGACCCAGTACTTC. Translated, it gives CASSLGVTERETQYF.